The present T cell receptor (beta chain) was sequenced within a study of blood T cell repertoires in COVID-19. Study overall: Acute and convalescent COVID-19 samples came from the United States, Italy and Spain. Nucleic acid was either cDNA or gDNA, and it came from T cells, B-cell-depleted T cells, or PBMCs.

V lost 2 bases and J lost 4, with 5 bases in between. The CDR3 consists of 12 residues. The method was immunoSEQ multiplex PCR; TCRdb's version includes in-frame clones alone and lacks a portion of them. The table lists some 100,000 clones, about 86% of them singletons. The sample comprised peripheral blood. J is TRBJ2-5 and V is TRBV12-3 or TRBV12-4, with D hard to call. The sequence was collected from a human donor in a cohort sampled during active COVID-19. CDR3 residues: CASSLIRETQYF. The CDR3 nucleotides are TGTGCCAGCAGTTTAATTCGAGAGACCCAGTACTTC.